These 27 T cell receptor beta chains came from one sample sequenced in a study of OX40 agonist ivuxolimab in advanced cancers. The method behind the library was the immunoSEQ multiplex PCR assay. TCRdb holds this immuneACCESS table with in-frame rearrangements only. Some clones are missing; in checked studies, unresolved V genes explain under half, and the rest has no known cause. The sample records tens of thousands of clones, approximately 86% of which are singletons. Jointly, the top ten make up about 4% of the sample. The sample was CD4+ or CD8+ T cells sorted from blood, taken in a trial of the OX40 agonist ivuxolimab. The origin of the receptors is an adult with an advanced solid tumor such as melanoma, head and neck, liver or kidney cancer.

This rearrangement joins TRBV9 to TRBJ2-3, with D tentatively TRBD1 (6 bases). This CDR3 is built from 14 residues. The V end lost 4 bases, the J end lost 4 bases, and 13 bases lay between the germline ends. Germline V gene lookup returns CDR1 SGDLS and CDR2 YYNGEE. The CDR3 region has the DNA TGTGCCAGCAGCCCAAACAGGGACGCAGATACGCAGTATTTT. This translates into CASSPNRDADTQYF.

This chain connects TRBV11-2 to TRBJ2-7, with 9 bases matching TRBD1. Trimming cost V 2 bases and J 2 bases; bases outside gene matches: 4. CDR3 size: 15 residues. Germline V gene data show CDR1 as SGHAT and CDR2 as FQNNGV. CDR3 loop: CASSLTGTGTYEQYF. The DNA of the CDR3 is TGTGCCAGCAGCTTAACCGGGACAGGGACCTACGAGCAGTACTTC.

The genes are TRBV28 and TRBJ2-3; the D is unclear. Germline V gene data show CDR1 as MDHEN and CDR2 as SYDVKM. The CDR3 has 13 residues. V lost 5 bases and J 3 bases, leaving 9 bases between the germline ends. The CDR3, as DNA: TGTGCCAGCAGTGTCCCCCAAACAGATACGCAGTATTTT. This sequence encodes CASSVPQTDTQYF. Using reference TRBV28 and TRBJ2-3 for the parts outside the CDR3, the full variable domain is DVKVTQSSRYLVKRTGEKVFLECVQDMDHENMFWYRQDPGLGLRLIYFSYDVKMKEKGDIPEGYSVSREKKERFSLILESASTNQTSMYLCASSVPQTDTQYFGPGTRLTVL.

This clone showed up just once. The V gene is TRBV6-4, the J gene TRBJ2-3, with D perhaps matching TRBD1 (6 bases). Trimming took off 6 bases at V and 5 bases at J, with 18 bases between the two ends. Germline lookup yields CDR1 MRHNA and CDR2 SNTAGT. The CDR3 length is 15 residues. The CDR3 here is CASSQGTTAGDTQYF. In nucleotides, the CDR3 is TGTGCCAGCAGCCAGGGGACGACTGCGGGAGATACGCAGTATTTT.

The chain couples TRBV9 to TRBJ2-7; 7 bases align to TRBD1. The CDR3 covers 15 residues. CDR1 SGDLS and CDR2 YYNGEE come from the germline V gene. The trim removed 1 base at V and 2 bases at J, leaving 6 bases unmatched. CDR3 bases: TGTGCCAGCAGCGTAACCGGGACAGCGCCCTACGAGCAGTACTTC. It yields the protein CASSVTGTAPYEQYF.

This clone is labeled as medium-sized. Other DNA sequences in this sample translate to the same CDR3. The J gene is TRBJ2-7, the V gene TRBV27, with 7 nucleotides matching TRBD1. V gave up 4 bases and J gave up 1 base; unmatched junction bases: 1. The CDR3 length is 13 residues. CDR1 and CDR2 from the germline V gene are MNHEY and SMNVEV (reference sequence). The CDR3 nucleotides are TGTGCCAGCAGTTGGGACAGTTCCTACGAGCAGTACTTC. Its protein is CASSWDSSYEQYF.

J is TRBJ2-1 and V is TRBV7-9, with TRBD2 identical over 13 bases. With V trimmed by 4 bases and J by 4 bases, 1 base remained unmatched. The CDR3 has 15 amino acids. Germline V gene sequence: CDR1 SEHNR, CDR2 FQNEAQ (reference sequence). The CDR3 protein is CASSWGLAGYNEQFF. The CDR3 DNA is TGTGCCAGCAGCTGGGGACTAGCGGGATACAATGAGCAGTTCTTC.

The chain is built from TRBV5-4 and TRBJ2-5, with TRBD2 identical over 7 bases. Germline trimming cut 4 bases from V and 5 bases from J; bases unmatched to any gene: 11. Germline values: CDR1 SGHNT, CDR2 YYREEE (reference sequence). The CDR3 totals 15 residues. The chain's CDR3 is CASSRTLGGVETQYF. DNA for the CDR3: TGTGCCAGCAGCAGGACGCTGGGAGGGGTGGAGACCCAGTACTTC.

The J gene is TRBJ2-5, the V gene TRBV11-1, with 11 bases identical to TRBD2. The CDR3 extends over 16 amino acids. The germline CDR1 and CDR2 sequences are SGHAT and FQDESV (reference sequence). V gave up 5 bases and J gave up 5 bases; unmatched junction bases: 10. Here the CDR3 DNA reads TGTGCCAGCAGCCCGGAACTAGCGGGAGTTAGGGAGACCCAGTACTTC. It is translated as CASSPELAGVRETQYF.

This clone has a handful of counts. J is TRBJ2-3 and V is TRBV27; D ambiguous. Trimming left V 3 bases short and J 1 base short, with 5 bases between. The germline gives CDR1 MNHEY, CDR2 SMNVEV (reference sequence). The CDR3 extends over 13 amino acids. CDR3 protein: CASSFRGTDTQYF. For the CDR3, the DNA is TGTGCCAGCAGTTTTCGTGGCACAGATACGCAGTATTTT.

The V gene is TRBV4-3, the J gene TRBJ2-5; tentative D call: TRBD2 (6 bases). This CDR3 is 11 amino acids long. Trimming took 5 bases from V and 5 from J, leaving 6 bases between them. The germline gives CDR1 LGHNA, CDR2 YSLEER. The CDR3 region has the DNA TGCGCCAGCAGCGGGGGGGAGACCCAGTACTTC. Translation: CASSGGETQYF.

The chain links TRBV7-9 to TRBJ2-3; 7 bases line up with TRBD2. Germline values: CDR1 SEHNR, CDR2 FQNEAQ (reference sequence). The CDR3 contains 12 residues. V trimming: 5 bases; J trimming: 5 bases; junction bases outside the gene matches: 1. CDR3 DNA: TGTGCCAGCAGCCCGGGGGGAGATACGCAGTATTTT. Encoded protein: CASSPGGDTQYF.

This clone turned up a few times. The chain links TRBV28 to TRBJ1-2; no clear D gene. This CDR3 contains 13 residues. CDR1 is MDHEN, CDR2 SYDVKM, per germline. V was cut by 7 bases and J by 2 bases, with 11 bases left in between. CDR3 sequence reads: CASTSTENYGYTF. CDR3 nucleotides: TGTGCCAGCACCTCGACTGAAAACTATGGCTACACCTTC.

The rearrangement links TRBV5-1 to TRBJ2-2; 14 bases are a match to TRBD2. There are 19 residues in the CDR3. Germline loops: CDR1 SGHRS, CDR2 YFSETQ. Unmatched junction bases numbered 14, after V lost 3 bases and J lost 7 bases. CDR3 amino acids: CASSSGTSGRISRDGELFF. CDR3 bases: TGCGCCAGCAGCTCCGGGACTAGCGGGAGAATATCGAGAGACGGGGAGCTGTTTTTT.

CDR3 coding DNA: TGTGCCAGCAGTTTAAATCTTGGACAGGGGTTATACGAGCAGTACTTC. Translation: CASSLNLGQGLYEQYF. V usage is TRBV28 and J usage is TRBJ2-7; TRBD1 matches at 9 bases. This CDR3 is 16 amino acids long. Looked up from germline, CDR1 is MDHEN and CDR2 is SYDVKM. Unmatched junction bases numbered 9, after V lost 2 bases and J lost 4 bases.

The chain carries TRBV4-3 and TRBJ2-3; D is unclear. The CDR3 is made up of 15 amino acids. The V and J ends lost 0 bases and 4 bases respectively, with 11 bases between them. CDR1 and CDR2 (germline): LGHNA, YSLEER. The CDR3: CASSQERLPPDTQYF. The CDR3 nucleotides are TGCGCCAGCAGCCAAGAAAGGCTACCCCCAGATACGCAGTATTTT.

This clone has only a few counts. Other nucleotide sequences from this sample produce the same CDR3. The chain employs TRBV7-9 and TRBJ1-1; D is uncertain. V dropped 2 bases and J dropped 5 bases, with 6 bases sitting between them. Germline values: CDR1 SEHNR, CDR2 FQNEAQ (reference sequence). The CDR3 has 12 residues. CDR3 in amino acids: CASSLILTEAFF. The CDR3 DNA sequence: TGTGCCAGCAGCTTAATTTTGACTGAAGCTTTCTTT.

The CDR3 sequence: CASFTGTGGLGNEQFF. The CDR3 bases are TGTGCCAGTTTTACCGGGACAGGGGGCTTGGGCAATGAGCAGTTCTTC. The chain employs TRBV18 and TRBJ2-1, with TRBD1 matching over 12 bases. J was trimmed by 6 bases and V by 9 bases; bases with no gene match: 12. CDR3 size: 16 residues. The germline CDR1 and CDR2 sequences are KGHSH and LQKENI.

The chain recombines TRBV5-4 with TRBJ2-5, with TRBD2 matching 9 bases. J lost 5 bases, V lost 1 base, and 15 bases had no gene match. CDR3 length equals 18 residues. From germline, CDR1 is SGHNT and CDR2 YYREEE (reference sequence). The CDR3 nucleotides are TGTGCCAGCAGCTTGTTAGGTAGCGGGAGAGTAGAGGGCGAGACCCAGTACTTC. The encoded protein is CASSLLGSGRVEGETQYF.

This sequence joins TRBV7-2 and TRBJ2-7, with TRBD1 identical over 7 bases. The CDR3 runs 17 residues. V shed 5 bases and J 0 bases; nucleotides not matched to a gene: 13. The V gene's germline CDR1 is SGHTA and CDR2 FQGNSA. CDR3 in DNA: TGTGCCAGCAGCCTTAACAGGGGACGGGATAGCTCCTACGAGCAGTACTTC. Its protein is CASSLNRGRDSSYEQYF.

This chain uses TRBV7-2 with TRBJ1-2; D unclear. The V end was cut by 6 bases, the J end by 4 bases, with 18 bases between. This CDR3 region has 15 residues. Germline values: CDR1 SGHTA, CDR2 FQGNSA. CDR3 DNA: TGTGCCAGCAGTTCTGGTGGCAGAACCCTCTATGGCTACACCTTC. The encoded protein is CASSSGGRTLYGYTF.

This clone was recorded only once. The chain links TRBV7-8 to TRBJ2-7; D not resolved. Germline V lookup: CDR1 SGHVS, CDR2 FQNEAQ. This CDR3 spans 13 amino acids. V gave up 5 bases and J gave up 2 bases, with 10 bases separating them. CDR3 DNA sequence: TGTGCCAGCAGCCCTTCCCTCACCTACGAGCAGTACTTC. It codes for CASSPSLTYEQYF. Full variable domain (outside the CDR3, taken from reference TRBV7-8 and TRBJ2-7): GAGVSQSPRYKVAKRGQDVALRCDPISGHVSLFWYQQALGQGPEFLTYFQNEAQLDKSGLPSDRFFAERPEGSVSTLKIQRTQQEDSAVYLCASSPSLTYEQYFGPGTRLTVT.

The CDR3 here is CASSPADGRREQYF. CDR3 bases: TGTGCCAGCAGCCCAGCGGATGGTAGGCGCGAGCAGTACTTC. This chain joins TRBV7-9 and TRBJ2-7; tentatively, D is TRBD2 (5 bases). Trimming shortened V by 5 bases and J by 6 bases, and 17 bases separated the two germline ends. The CDR3 has 14 amino acids. From germline, CDR1 is SEHNR and CDR2 FQNEAQ (reference sequence).

The chain is built from TRBV9 and TRBJ1-1, with TRBD1 identical over 7 bases. Germline CDR1 SGDLS, CDR2 YYNGEE. This CDR3 comprises 15 residues. The V segment lost 4 bases and the J segment 4 bases; nucleotides outside the gene matches: 10. The CDR3 sequence is CASSPRDSEGTEAFF. Here the CDR3 DNA reads TGTGCCAGCAGCCCCAGGGACAGCGAAGGCACTGAAGCTTTCTTT.

In its sample, this clone was seen once. The rearrangement uses TRBV7-9 and TRBJ1-1; D is undetermined. In germline, CDR1 is SEHNR, CDR2 FQNEAQ (reference sequence). The CDR3 runs 15 residues. V lost 0 bases and J lost 3, with 11 bases in between. CDR3 nucleotide sequence: TGTGCCAGCAGCTTAGCGCTGGGGTTGGACACTGAAGCTTTCTTT. Translation gives CASSLALGLDTEAFF.

The gene calls are TRBV18 and TRBJ2-3; D is undetermined. The CDR3 length is 14 residues. V was shortened by 3 bases and J by 4 bases, with 11 bases between the two germline ends. The V gene's germline CDR1 is KGHSH and CDR2 LQKENI. The CDR3 sequence: CASSPPKDADTQYF. The CDR3 DNA is TGTGCCAGCTCACCCCCGAAGGATGCAGATACGCAGTATTTT. Full variable domain (rest looked up from reference TRBV18 and TRBJ2-3): NAGVMQNPRHLVRRRGQEARLRCSPMKGHSHVYWYRQLPEEGLKFMVYLQKENIIDESGMPKERFSAEFPKEGPSILRIQQVVRGDSAAYFCASSPPKDADTQYFGPGTRLTVL.

This chain links TRBV9 with TRBJ2-1, with a tentative D call TRBD2 (6 bases). The germline gives CDR1 SGDLS, CDR2 YYNGEE. Trimming pared 0 bases from V and 3 bases from J, leaving 10 bases between. The CDR3 extends over 15 amino acids. The CDR3 loop reads CASSVGLANYNEQFF. The CDR3 coding sequence is TGTGCCAGCAGCGTAGGGCTAGCGAACTACAATGAGCAGTTCTTC.